Listed below are T cell receptor beta chains from one sample, sequenced in a study of response to subunit inactivated influenza vaccine. TCRdb itself ran the RT-PCR reads through MiXCR, one entry per CDR3 protein. Altogether fewer than 550,000 distinct CDR3 sequences are present, 25% being singletons, with the ten largest covering 1.5% to 2%. Sample: CD4+ T cells sorted from PBMCs, taken more than 4 days after vaccination. These receptors were obtained from a man aged 50-59 years who received an inactivated influenza vaccine. CDR3s include the opening cysteine and the closing phenylalanine or tryptophan. Clone size is stated in some rows and not others, as once, few, many or a class when expanded.

j_gene,abundance,v_gene,CDR3aa
TRBJ2-7,many,TRBV5-1,CASSSGNEPYEQYF
TRBJ2-5,.,TRBV9,CASSPGTTQYF
TRBJ2-4,few,TRBV12-3/TRBV12-4,CASSFNGLIQYF
TRBJ2-7,.,TRBV24-1,CATSDSREDEQYF
TRBJ1-3,.,TRBV14,CASSNPYDSGNTIYF
TRBJ2-1,few,TRBV6-2/TRBV6-3,CASSEGQVVSYNEQFF
TRBJ2-5,few,TRBV7-2,CASSLGSGGAKTQYF
TRBJ2-7,many,TRBV15,CATSRDRGPYEQYF
TRBJ2-1,.,TRBV6-1,CASSNEASGRAFYNEQFF
TRBJ2-3,few,TRBV9,CASTRDSTRDTQYF
TRBJ1-1,few,TRBV29-1,CSVGRQGNTEAFF
TRBJ1-1,few,TRBV20-1,CSARNGHQVGTEAFF
TRBJ2-1,.,TRBV7-2,CASSPQRLAGGNNEQFF
TRBJ2-1,.,TRBV28,CASSSWDRGQIYNEQFF
TRBJ1-6,few,TRBV10-3,CAISTGTVYSPLHF
TRBJ2-7,few,TRBV20-1,CSARTWELDEQYF
TRBJ2-7,.,TRBV5-1,CASSPRTRNYEQYF
TRBJ2-7,many,TRBV7-9,CASSRAYEQYF